The text below deals with one T cell receptor beta chain. The data originate from a study of blood T cell repertoires in COVID-19. As for the study in general: Sites in the United States, Italy and Spain provided acute and convalescent COVID-19 samples.

The CDR3 is 19 amino acids. The germline V gene has CDR1 SGHRS and CDR2 YFSETQ. With 5 bases clipped from V and 3 bases from J, the junction kept 15 bases outside the gene matches. Here immunoSEQ multiplex PCR was the method, and the copy in TCRdb shows in-frame clones only, minus some. Among about 220,000 clones listed, around four fifths were seen once. V usage is TRBV5-1 and J usage is TRBJ2-3; TRBD2 aligns across 13 bases. The material sequenced was peripheral blood. The TCR was taken from a woman in her fifties or sixties with acute or convalescent COVID-19. The CDR3 reads CASSLGLAGVQPGTDTQYF. The CDR3 DNA follows: TGCGCCAGCAGTCTAGGACTAGCGGGAGTACAGCCGGGGACAGATACGCAGTATTTT.